Listed below are T cell receptor beta chains from one sample, sequenced in a study of regulatory T cells in long-lasting Graves disease. TCRdb processed the multiplex PCR reads anew with MiXCR; each CDR3 protein has one entry. Found here are about 440,000 distinct CDR3 sequences, under 15% of them singletons; the top ten hold 16%. These data also featured in a second study, about T cells in Graves' hyperthyroidism and ophthalmopathy.

The material was peripheral blood mononuclear cells (PBMCs), obtained at new diagnosis, from a patient treated with antithyroid drugs. These receptors were obtained from a woman aged 30 to 39 with Graves disease. The CDR3 runs from the conserved cysteine through the conserved F or W. A D gene is named only where the DNA matches it firmly. Clone size is given for some rows only: seen once, a few or many times, or a class if the clone is expanded.

CASSAGGSRSYNEQFF,TGTGCCAGCAGCGCCGGCGGGTCTCGCTCCTACAATGAGCAGTTCTTC,TRBJ2-1,TRBV9,-,many
CASSSINQPQHF,TGTGCCAGCAGTTCGATCAATCAGCCCCAGCATTTT,TRBJ1-5,TRBV12-3/TRBV12-4,-,many
CASNYRAGDNSPLHF,TGCGCCAGCAACTATCGGGCAGGGGATAATTCACCCCTCCACTTT,TRBJ1-6,TRBV5-1,-,-
CASRATGTGLYGNTIYF,TGTGCCAGCAGGGCGACCGGGACAGGGCTATATGGAAACACCATATATTTT,TRBJ1-3,TRBV7-9,TRBD1,once
CASSQILANNEQFF,TGTGCCAGCAGCCAAATACTAGCGAACAATGAGCAGTTCTTC,TRBJ2-1,TRBV7-9,TRBD2,-
CASSPRDVSGNTIYF,TGTGCCAGCTCACCAAGGGACGTCTCTGGAAACACCATATATTTT,TRBJ1-3,TRBV18,-,few
CASSEAGGDYGYTF,TGTGCCAGCAGTGAAGCAGGGGGCGACTATGGCTACACCTTC,TRBJ1-2,TRBV6-1,TRBD1,many
CSATPGTGGGEQYF,TGCAGTGCTACTCCAGGTACAGGGGGCGGCGAGCAGTACTTC,TRBJ2-7,TRBV20-1,TRBD1,few
CASSELAGGGAGELFF,TGTGCCAGCAGTGAGCTAGCGGGAGGCGGTGCCGGGGAGCTGTTTTTT,TRBJ2-2,TRBV2,TRBD2,many
CASSPREGKGNEQFF,TGTGCCAGCTCACCCCGGGAGGGCAAAGGCAATGAGCAGTTCTTC,TRBJ2-1,TRBV18,TRBD2,many
CASSLGSRSYEQYF,TGTGCCAGCAGCTTGGGGTCTCGCTCCTACGAGCAGTACTTC,TRBJ2-7,TRBV5-4,-,-
CSVAGTRTDTQYF,TGCAGCGTCGCCGGGACACGCACAGATACGCAGTATTTT,TRBJ2-3,TRBV29-1,-,many
CASSEAWDNQPQHF,TGTGCCAGCAGTGAAGCCTGGGACAATCAGCCCCAGCATTTT,TRBJ1-5,TRBV2,-,many
CASRGQAAYNEQFF,TGTGCCAGCAGGGGTCAGGCAGCCTACAATGAGCAGTTCTTC,TRBJ2-1,TRBV12-3/TRBV12-4,-,many
CSARDNGYGYTF,TGCAGTGCTAGAGATAACGGCTATGGCTACACCTTC,TRBJ1-2,TRBV20-1,-,-
CASSLELAGGPRAQYF,TGTGCCAGCAGCTTAGAGCTAGCGGGAGGGCCCCGGGCCCAGTACTTC,TRBJ2-5,TRBV7-7,TRBD2,-
CSAFTSGWETQYF,TGCAGTGCTTTCACTAGCGGGTGGGAGACCCAGTACTTC,TRBJ2-5,TRBV20-1,TRBD2,many
CASSLTLRETGELFF,TGCGCCAGCAGCCTCACCTTGCGGGAGACCGGGGAGCTGTTTTTT,TRBJ2-2,TRBV5-1,TRBD2,few
CASSPRVQDTQYF,TGTGCCAGCAGCCCCCGCGTGCAAGATACGCAGTATTTT,TRBJ2-3,TRBV7-2,-,-
CASTHSGNTEAFF,TGTGCCAGCACCCATTCAGGGAACACTGAAGCTTTCTTT,TRBJ1-1,TRBV12-3/TRBV12-4,-,many
CASGVNGLAGDEQFF,TGTGCCAGCGGGGTCAATGGACTAGCGGGTGATGAGCAGTTCTTC,TRBJ2-1,TRBV2,TRBD2,many
CASSLTRGANVLTF,TGTGCCAGCAGCTTAACCAGGGGAGCCAACGTCCTGACTTTC,TRBJ2-6,TRBV7-8,-,few
CASSSSGRVEQFF,TGTGCCAGCAGCTCTAGCGGGAGGGTTGAGCAGTTCTTC,TRBJ2-1,TRBV7-9,TRBD2,many
CSARAATSGQETQYF,TGCAGTGCTAGGGCCGCGACTAGCGGACAAGAGACCCAGTACTTC,TRBJ2-5,TRBV20-1,TRBD2,many
CAWSVARGNQPQHF,TGTGCCTGGAGTGTAGCCAGGGGGAATCAGCCCCAGCATTTT,TRBJ1-5,TRBV30,TRBD1,many
CASTYPNTDTQYF,TGTGCCAGCACCTATCCAAACACAGATACGCAGTATTTT,TRBJ2-3,TRBV12-3/TRBV12-4,-,many
CASSSLRGGNSPLHF,TGTGCCAGCAGTTCCCTCAGGGGTGGTAATTCACCCCTCCACTTT,TRBJ1-6,TRBV28,-,-
CATSDLDRGLGIDGYTF,TGTGCCACCAGTGACCTTGACAGGGGGCTAGGTATAGATGGCTACACCTTC,TRBJ1-2,TRBV24-1,TRBD1,many
CASTTYEGGNQPQHF,TGTGCCAGTACTACTTATGAGGGCGGCAATCAGCCCCAGCATTTT,TRBJ1-5,TRBV19,-,few
CASSDRGLVTDTQYF,TGTGCCAGCAGCGACAGGGGGCTGGTGACAGATACGCAGTATTTT,TRBJ2-3,TRBV7-3,TRBD1,many
CASERYSGNTIYF,TGTGCCAGCGAAAGGTACTCTGGAAACACCATATATTTT,TRBJ1-3,TRBV28,-,many
CASSKRELHYEQFF,TGTGCCAGCAGCAAAAGGGAGCTTCACTATGAGCAGTTCTTC,TRBJ2-1,TRBV11-2,-,many
CASSPRGTSTDTQYF,TGCGCCAGCAGCCCGCGGGGAACTAGCACAGATACGCAGTATTTT,TRBJ2-3,TRBV3-1,-,many
CASGRQGLRNEQFF,TGTGCTAGCGGAAGACAGGGTCTAAGGAATGAGCAGTTCTTC,TRBJ2-1,TRBV12-5,TRBD1,few
CAWGPGGEGLYNEQFF,TGTGCCTGGGGGCCAGGGGGGGAGGGCCTCTACAATGAGCAGTTCTTC,TRBJ2-1,TRBV30,-,many
CASSLAGTGVGEQYF,TGCGCCAGCAGCTTGGCCGGGACAGGGGTTGGGGAGCAGTACTTC,TRBJ2-7,TRBV5-1,TRBD1,few
CASSSEGAYGYTF,TGTGCCAGCAGCTCGGAGGGGGCCTATGGCTACACCTTC,TRBJ1-2,TRBV9,TRBD1,-
CASSRRVAGVGTDTQYF,TGTGCCAGCAGCCGGAGGGTGGCGGGAGTGGGGACAGATACGCAGTATTTT,TRBJ2-3,TRBV9,TRBD2,-
CATSDFSGRGPYF,TGTGCCACCAGTGATTTTTCGGGCAGGGGGCCGTATTTT,TRBJ2-3,TRBV24-1,TRBD1,few
CASSSQTLAKNIQYF,TGTGCCAGCAGCTCCCAGACTCTGGCCAAAAACATTCAGTACTTC,TRBJ2-4,TRBV7-9,-,-
CAWSSTSDTQYF,TGTGCCTGGAGTTCGACTAGCGATACGCAGTATTTT,TRBJ2-3,TRBV30,TRBD2,many
CASSSRQIGYNEQFF,TGCGCCAGCAGTAGCCGGCAAATAGGTTACAATGAGCAGTTCTTC,TRBJ2-1,TRBV10-1,-,-
CASRNRQPQETQYF,TGTGCCAGCAGGAACCGGCAGCCGCAAGAGACCCAGTACTTC,TRBJ2-5,TRBV2,-,many
CASSLTSTGELFF,TGTGCCAGCAGCCTGACTAGCACCGGGGAGCTGTTTTTT,TRBJ2-2,TRBV27,-,many
CAWTGEVLGEQFF,TGTGCCTGGACAGGGGAGGTTCTGGGTGAGCAGTTCTTC,TRBJ2-1,TRBV30,-,many
CASGVEQYF,TGTGCCAGCGGGGTCGAGCAGTACTTC,TRBJ2-7,TRBV28,-,few
CASSLGSQGTYEQYF,TGTGCCAGCAGCCTCGGTTCACAGGGAACCTACGAGCAGTACTTC,TRBJ2-7,TRBV9,-,many
CASSSGRAGETQYF,TGTGCCAGTAGTAGCGGGAGGGCCGGGGAGACCCAGTACTTC,TRBJ2-5,TRBV19,TRBD2,many
CAISPTSDPSYEQYF,TGTGCCATCAGTCCGACTAGCGACCCTTCCTACGAGCAGTACTTC,TRBJ2-7,TRBV10-3,TRBD2,-
CASSEARTSGRYEQYF,TGTGCCAGCAGTGAAGCCCGGACTAGCGGGAGGTATGAGCAGTACTTC,TRBJ2-7,TRBV2,TRBD2,many
CSARARGVVASEQFF,TGCAGTGCTAGAGCGCGAGGAGTTGTCGCATCTGAGCAGTTCTTC,TRBJ2-1,TRBV20-1,-,-
CASSPPGTGNTEAFF,TGTGCCAGCTCACCACCGGGGACAGGGAACACTGAAGCTTTCTTT,TRBJ1-1,TRBV18,TRBD1,many
CASSRPGVQPQHF,TGTGCCAGCAGCCGCCCAGGGGTTCAGCCCCAGCATTTT,TRBJ1-5,TRBV3-1,-,-
CASSSRGTNNEKLFF,TGTGCCAGCAGCTCAAGGGGGACAAACAATGAAAAACTGTTTTTT,TRBJ1-4,TRBV3-1,-,few
CSAPGGASNQPQHF,TGCAGTGCCCCCGGAGGCGCTAGCAATCAGCCCCAGCATTTT,TRBJ1-5,TRBV20-1,-,few